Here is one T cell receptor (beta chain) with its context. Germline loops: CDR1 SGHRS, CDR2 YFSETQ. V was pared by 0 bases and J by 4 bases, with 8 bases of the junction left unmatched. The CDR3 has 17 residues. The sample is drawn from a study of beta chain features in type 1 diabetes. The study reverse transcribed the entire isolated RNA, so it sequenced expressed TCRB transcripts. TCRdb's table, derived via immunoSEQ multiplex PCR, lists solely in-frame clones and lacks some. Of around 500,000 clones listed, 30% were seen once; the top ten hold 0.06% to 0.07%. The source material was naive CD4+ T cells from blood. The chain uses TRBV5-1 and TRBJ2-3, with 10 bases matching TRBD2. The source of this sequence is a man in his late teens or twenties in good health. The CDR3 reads CASSLVSSGSVADTQYF. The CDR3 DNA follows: TGCGCCAGCAGCTTGGTGTCTAGCGGGAGTGTGGCAGATACGCAGTATTTT. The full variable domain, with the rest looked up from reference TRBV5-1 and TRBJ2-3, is KAGVTQTPRYLIKTRGQQVTLSCSPISGHRSVSWYQQTPGQGLQFLFEYFSETQRNKGNFPGRFSGRQFSNSRSEMNVSTLELGDSALYLCASSLVSSGSVADTQYFGPGTRLTVL.